The next 26 T cell receptor beta chains were all read from a single sample in a study of cytomegalovirus exposure and HLA in healthy donors. A multiplex PCR was run with 60 Vbeta primers and 13 Jbeta primers. The data were produced by immunoSEQ multiplex PCR, yet TCRdb's version contains in-frame clones alone and is incomplete. The sample yields fewer than 120,000 clones, over 65% seen once. Sequenced sample: PBMCs. The receptor set was obtained from a man younger than 40 in good health and CMV-seropositive.

The V gene is TRBV2, the J gene TRBJ1-6; TRBD1 is a possible D gene (6 bases). This CDR3 spans 14 amino acids. Per the germline V gene, CDR1 is SNHLY and CDR2 is FYNNEI. V was trimmed by 4 bases and J by 7 bases, leaving 11 bases between them. CDR3 sequence: CASSAGTPNSPLHF. CDR3 nucleotides: TGTGCCAGCAGTGCCGGGACACCCAATTCACCCCTCCACTTT.

This clone turned up a few times. The V and J genes are TRBV6-5 and TRBJ1-4; perhaps TRBD1 as D (5 bases). The CDR3 consists of 15 residues. V was trimmed by 6 bases and J by 8 bases, leaving 19 bases between them. CDR1 and CDR2 from the germline V gene are MNHEY and SVGAGI. The chain's CDR3 is CASRLGGAPGEKLFF. The CDR3 DNA reads as TGTGCCAGCAGGCTGGGGGGAGCCCCCGGAGAAAAACTGTTTTTT.

The chain couples TRBV6-5 to TRBJ2-5; TRBD1 might be the D (6 bases). The DNA matches TRBJ2-7 better at its end, which makes the J call doubtful. The germline V gene has CDR1 MNHEY and CDR2 SVGAGI. This CDR3 region has 14 residues. The CDR3 DNA reads TGTGCCAGCAGTTGGGGGCCCCTACCCTACGAGCAGTACTTC. It encodes CASSWGPLPYEQYF.

The V gene is TRBV4-2, the J gene TRBJ2-2; 11 bases agree with TRBD1. Germline V CDR1 and CDR2: LGHNA, YNFKEQ. V trimming: 4 bases; J trimming: 4 bases; junction bases outside the gene matches: 5. The CDR3 totals 16 residues. CDR3 sequence: CASSLRTGGITGELFF. The CDR3 DNA reads TGTGCCAGCAGCCTCCGGACAGGGGGCATCACCGGGGAGCTGTTTTTT.

V and J are TRBV9 and TRBJ1-1, with D hard to call. The V gene's germline CDR1 is SGDLS and CDR2 YYNGEE. The CDR3 contains 13 residues. Trimming took 0 bases from V and 4 from J, leaving 7 bases between them. CDR3 nucleotide sequence: TGTGCCAGCAGCGTAGGTGGGAGCACTGAAGCTTTCTTT. As protein: CASSVGGSTEAFF.

This sequence joins TRBV27 and TRBJ1-5, with D possibly being TRBD1 (5 bases). Trimming removed 3 bases at V and 7 bases at J, with 13 bases between. The germline V gene encodes CDR1 MNHEY and CDR2 SMNVEV (reference sequence). The CDR3 has 14 amino acids. CDR3 DNA: TGTGCCAGCAGTTTCAGGGCGAATGGGCAGCCCCAGCATTTT. It translates to CASSFRANGQPQHF.

This clone was found a few times. The genes are TRBV4-3 and TRBJ1-5; D uncertain. Germline V gene sequence: CDR1 LGHNA, CDR2 YSLEER. The CDR3 has 15 amino acids. The ends were cut back, 2 bases at V and 2 bases at J, with 10 bases in the middle. The CDR3 bases are TGCGCCAGCAGCCAACGGTTGTTAGGCAATCAGCCCCAGCATTTT. The encoded protein is CASSQRLLGNQPQHF.

The CDR3 here is CASSFGGFTYEQYF. DNA for the CDR3: TGTGCCAGCAGCTTTGGGGGGTTCACCTACGAGCAGTACTTC. J is TRBJ2-7 and V is TRBV28, with TRBD2 as a possible D gene (6 bases). Between the trimmed V and J ends, which lost 6 bases and 2 bases, there was a span of 14 bases. CDR3 length: 14 residues. In germline, CDR1 is MDHEN, CDR2 SYDVKM.

The chain joins TRBV2 to TRBJ1-5; 7 positions agree with TRBD1. The germline gives CDR1 SNHLY, CDR2 FYNNEI. J was trimmed by 2 bases and V by 9 bases; bases with no gene match: 1. The CDR3 has 12 amino acids. In DNA, the CDR3 is TGTGCCAGAACAGGGGGCAATCAGCCCCAGCATTTT. Amino acid sequence: CARTGGNQPQHF.

The chain couples TRBV30 to TRBJ1-3; D unresolved. The CDR3 totals 13 residues. V was pared by 0 bases and J by 8 bases, with 11 bases between. Germline CDR1 is GTSNPN and CDR2 is SVGIG (reference sequence). The CDR3 bases are TGTGCCTGGAGTGTAGGTTTGGGAGACACCATATATTTT. It specifies CAWSVGLGDTIYF.

The V call is TRBV7-2, the J call TRBJ1-5; D is ambiguous. Germline V gives CDR1 SGHTA, CDR2 FQGNSA. Between the trimmed V and J ends, which lost 2 bases and 7 bases, there was a span of 9 bases. The CDR3 runs 13 residues. CDR3 bases: TGTGCCAGCAGCTTACTTAGTGCGCAGCCCCAGCATTTT. This translates into CASSLLSAQPQHF.

This clone came up a few times. This chain links TRBV19 with TRBJ2-5; TRBD1 matches at 8 bases. The germline V gene has CDR1 LNHDA and CDR2 SQIVND (reference sequence). The CDR3 loop spans 15 amino acids. The V and J ends lost 6 bases and 5 bases, in that order; junction bases with no gene match: 11. The CDR3 protein is CASSPGQGLGETQYF. CDR3 nucleotides: TGTGCCAGTAGCCCCGGACAGGGACTTGGTGAGACCCAGTACTTC.

V usage is TRBV5-1 and J usage is TRBJ2-1; no clear D gene. Deletions cut 0 bases from V and 5 bases from J, with 6 bases between. Germline CDR1 SGHRS, CDR2 YFSETQ. This CDR3 contains 13 residues. The CDR3 reads CASSLAGNNEQFF. The CDR3, as DNA: TGCGCCAGCAGCTTGGCCGGTAACAATGAGCAGTTCTTC.

The chain couples TRBV19 to TRBJ2-5; D unresolved. This CDR3 comprises 13 residues. The germline V and J ends were trimmed by 5 bases and 5 bases, with 12 bases remaining between them. Germline CDR1 reads LNHDA; CDR2 reads SQIVND (reference sequence). The CDR3 loop reads CASSVWAAETQYF. The CDR3 DNA reads as TGTGCCAGTAGTGTTTGGGCTGCGGAGACCCAGTACTTC.

This clone was counted only a few times. The gene calls are TRBV28 and TRBJ2-6, with a tentative D call TRBD2 (5 bases). Germline V gene sequence: CDR1 MDHEN, CDR2 SYDVKM. Trimming shortened V by 5 bases and J by 0 bases, and 11 bases separated the two germline ends. The CDR3 runs 16 residues. The CDR3 DNA is TGTGCCAGCAGTGTGGGAGAGAGCTCTGGGGCCAACGTCCTGACTTTC. Translation: CASSVGESSGANVLTF.

The J gene is TRBJ1-2, the V gene TRBV4-1; D unclear. This CDR3 has 15 amino acids. V lost 6 bases to trimming and J lost 0 bases, with 14 bases between them. CDR1 is MGHRA, CDR2 YSYEKL, per germline. CDR3 DNA sequence: TGCGCCAGCAGTACCGGGGTATACACTAACTATGGCTACACCTTC. Amino acids: CASSTGVYTNYGYTF.

The chain has TRBV19 and TRBJ1-2; the D gene is possibly TRBD1 (5 bases). Deletions cut 7 bases from V and 8 bases from J, with 8 bases between. In germline, CDR1 is LNHDA, CDR2 SQIVND (reference sequence). The CDR3 is 10 amino acids. CDR3 amino acids: CASKGAGYTF. DNA for the CDR3: TGTGCCAGTAAAGGGGCCGGCTACACCTTC.

The genes are TRBV11-2 and TRBJ2-1; 9 bases match TRBD2. Looked up from germline, CDR1 is SGHAT and CDR2 is FQNNGV. V was clipped by 1 base and J by 4 bases; unmatched bases: 2. CDR3 length: 15 amino acids. The CDR3 coding sequence is TGTGCCAGCAGCTTAGGACTAGCGGATTACAATGAGCAGTTCTTC. It specifies CASSLGLADYNEQFF.

The CDR3 coding sequence is TGTGCCAGCAGTTCTCGACAGGGGGAATACGAGCAGTACTTC. Translated, it gives CASSSRQGEYEQYF. The V call is TRBV28, the J call TRBJ2-7, with TRBD1 identical over 9 bases. This CDR3 has 14 amino acids. V lost 4 bases to trimming and J lost 4 bases; unmatched junction nucleotides: 5. CDR1 and CDR2 from the germline V gene are MDHEN and SYDVKM.

The chain joins TRBV5-6 to TRBJ1-1; the D gene is possibly TRBD1 (5 bases). The germline V and J ends were trimmed by 4 bases and 8 bases, with 24 bases remaining between them. The CDR3 loop spans 16 amino acids. In germline, CDR1 is SGHDT, CDR2 YYEEEE. The DNA of the CDR3 is TGTGCCAGCAGCGAGACGACAGTAGCTTATGTCGCGGAAGCTTTCTTT. As protein: CASSETTVAYVAEAFF. The full variable domain, in which reference TRBV5-6 and TRBJ1-1 provide the parts outside the CDR3, is DAGVTQSPTHLIKTRGQQVTLRCSPKSGHDTVSWYQQALGQGPQFIFQYYEEEERQRGNFPDRFSGHQFPNYSSELNVNALLLGDSALYLCASSETTVAYVAEAFFGQGTRLTVV.

The chain has TRBV19 and TRBJ2-3; D may be TRBD1 (5 bases). Germline V gives CDR1 LNHDA, CDR2 SQIVND (reference sequence). This CDR3 is 14 amino acids long. V was clipped by 7 bases and J by 0 bases, with 11 bases between them. CDR3 coding DNA: TGTGCCAGTAAACAGGTCCCCAGCACAGATACGCAGTATTTT. It encodes CASKQVPSTDTQYF.

In this sample, this clone turned up once. The chain joins TRBV28 to TRBJ2-3; D not certain. The V and J ends lost 8 bases and 4 bases respectively, with 13 bases between them. This CDR3 has 13 residues. Germline-derived CDR1 and CDR2 are MDHEN and SYDVKM. The CDR3 nucleotides read TGTGCCAGCGTTTCTAGTGTCCCAGATACGCAGTATTTT. The encoded protein is CASVSSVPDTQYF.

The rearrangement joins TRBV6-5 to TRBJ1-6; D call uncertain. In germline, CDR1 is MNHEY, CDR2 SVGAGI. This CDR3 has 13 amino acids. V gave up 6 bases and J gave up 0 bases, with 3 bases separating them. DNA of the CDR3: TGTGCCAGCAGGAGCTCCTATAATTCACCCCTCCACTTT. It codes for CASRSSYNSPLHF.

The chain combines TRBV28 with TRBJ2-1; TRBD1 matches 10 bases. V shed 5 bases, J shed 6 bases, and the junction held 4 bases outside the gene matches. CDR1 and CDR2 from the germline V gene are MDHEN and SYDVKM. CDR3 size: 14 residues. CDR3 in amino acids: CASSPRTGGNEQFF. The CDR3 nucleotides are TGTGCCAGCAGTCCGCGGACAGGGGGCAATGAGCAGTTCTTC.

The sample holds a few counts of this clone. This chain links TRBV30 with TRBJ1-5; D possibly corresponds to TRBD1 (5 bases). This CDR3 comprises 13 residues. The germline V gene has CDR1 GTSNPN and CDR2 SVGIG (reference sequence). V was trimmed by 2 bases and J by 5 bases, leaving 10 bases between them. In DNA, the CDR3 is TGTGCCTGGAGTCCGGCGGGGGATCAGCCCCAGCATTTT. This codes for CAWSPAGDQPQHF. Complete variable domain (other parts from reference TRBV30 and TRBJ1-5): SQTIHQWPATLVQPVGSPLSLECTVEGTSNPNLYWYRQAAGRGLQLLFYSVGIGQISSEVPQNLSASRPQDRQFILSSKKLLLSDSGFYLCAWSPAGDQPQHFGDGTRLSIL.

The chain recombines TRBV5-5 with TRBJ1-4, with 9 bases matching TRBD1. Germline CDR1 reads SGHKS; CDR2 reads YYEKEE (reference sequence). The trim removed 4 bases at V and 4 bases at J, leaving 11 bases unmatched. CDR3 length equals 17 residues. The CDR3 region has the DNA TGTGCCAGCAGCCCGACCCCTCGGGGACAGGGTAATGAAAAACTGTTTTTT. This sequence encodes CASSPTPRGQGNEKLFF.